The T cell receptor (beta chain) described here comes from a study of blood T cell repertoires in COVID-19. Study information: Both acute and convalescent COVID-19 samples were obtained from the United States, Italy and Spain. PBMCs, B-cell-depleted T cells, or T cells were the source of the cDNA or gDNA that made up the material.

Germline V gives CDR1 SGHRS, CDR2 YFSETQ. The CDR3 consists of 15 residues. V was clipped by 3 bases and J by 2 bases, with 13 bases between them. Per the original methods: Amplification of reference gene primers provided the estimated nucleated cell counts. Libraries were prepared by immunoSEQ multiplex PCR; TCRdb keeps only in-frame clonotypes and omits some of them. D and trimming come from the DNA, and the V and J calls and clone size come from that table. The repertoire consists of some 86,000 clones, with approximately 83% occurring once and the leading ten covering around 29%. The receptor comes from a woman older than 75 with active or convalescent COVID-19. The sequencing sample was made of peripheral blood. This chain joins TRBV5-1 and TRBJ2-3; a possible D gene is TRBD1 (5 bases). CDR3 coding DNA: TGCGCCAGCAGCTCCCCGACTGGGGCCACAGATACGCAGTATTTT. Translating it yields CASSSPTGATDTQYF.